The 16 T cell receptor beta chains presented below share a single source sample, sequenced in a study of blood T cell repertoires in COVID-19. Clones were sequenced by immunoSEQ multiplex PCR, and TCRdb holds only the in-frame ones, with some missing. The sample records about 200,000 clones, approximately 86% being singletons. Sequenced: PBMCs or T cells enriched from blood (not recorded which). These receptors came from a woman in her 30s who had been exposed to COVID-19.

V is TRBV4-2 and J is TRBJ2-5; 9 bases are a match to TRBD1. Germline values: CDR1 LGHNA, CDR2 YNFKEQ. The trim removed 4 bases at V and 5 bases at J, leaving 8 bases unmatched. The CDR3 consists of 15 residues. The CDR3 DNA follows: TGTGCCAGCAGCCCGACGACAGGGGGAGGGGAGACCCAGTACTTC. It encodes CASSPTTGGGETQYF.

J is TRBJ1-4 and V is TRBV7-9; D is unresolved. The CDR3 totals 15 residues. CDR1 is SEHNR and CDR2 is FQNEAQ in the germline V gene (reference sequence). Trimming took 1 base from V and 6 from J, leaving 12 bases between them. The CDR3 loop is CASSLGRGLDEKLFF. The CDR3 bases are TGTGCCAGCAGCTTAGGTAGAGGGTTGGATGAAAAACTGTTTTTT.

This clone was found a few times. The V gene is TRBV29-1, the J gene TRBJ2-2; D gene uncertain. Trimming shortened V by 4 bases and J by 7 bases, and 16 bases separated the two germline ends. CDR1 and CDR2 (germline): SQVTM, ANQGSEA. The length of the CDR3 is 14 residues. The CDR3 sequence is CSVGSSANRGELFF. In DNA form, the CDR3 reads TGCAGCGTTGGTTCTAGTGCTAACCGCGGGGAGCTGTTTTTT.

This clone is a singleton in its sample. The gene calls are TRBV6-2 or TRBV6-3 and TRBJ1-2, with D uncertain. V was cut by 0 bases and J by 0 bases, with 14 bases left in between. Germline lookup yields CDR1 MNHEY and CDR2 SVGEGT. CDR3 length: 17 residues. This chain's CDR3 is CASSYSTIPLPNYGYTF. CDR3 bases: TGTGCCAGCAGTTACTCGACTATCCCTTTACCTAACTATGGCTACACCTTC.

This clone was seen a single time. The CDR3 nucleotides read TGTGCCTGGAGCCGGGAGACAGGGGGCCCCTATGGCTACACCTTC. This sequence encodes CAWSRETGGPYGYTF. The chain couples TRBV30 to TRBJ1-2, with 10 bases identical to TRBD1. Per the germline V gene, CDR1 is GTSNPN and CDR2 is SVGIG (reference sequence). With V trimmed by 3 bases and J by 4 bases, 8 bases remained unmatched. The CDR3 is made up of 15 amino acids.

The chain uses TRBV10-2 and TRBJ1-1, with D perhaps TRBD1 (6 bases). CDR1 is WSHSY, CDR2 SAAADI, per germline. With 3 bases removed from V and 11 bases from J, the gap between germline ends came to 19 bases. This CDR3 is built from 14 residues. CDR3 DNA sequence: TGCGCCAGCAGTGAAGAAGGGGGAGACAGTGGGGCTTTCTTT. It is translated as CASSEEGGDSGAFF.

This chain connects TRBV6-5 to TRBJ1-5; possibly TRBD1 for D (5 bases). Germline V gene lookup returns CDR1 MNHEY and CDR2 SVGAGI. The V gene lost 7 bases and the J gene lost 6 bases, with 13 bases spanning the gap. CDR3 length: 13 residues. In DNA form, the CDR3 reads TGTGCCAGCAAGGGCGGGGGGGGTCAGCCCCAGCATTTT. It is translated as CASKGGGGQPQHF.

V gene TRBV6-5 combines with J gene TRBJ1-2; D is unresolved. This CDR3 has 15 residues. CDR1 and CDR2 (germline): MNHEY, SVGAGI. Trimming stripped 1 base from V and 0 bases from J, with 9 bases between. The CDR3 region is CASSYLRETNYGYTF. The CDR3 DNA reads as TGTGCCAGCAGTTACTTGCGGGAGACTAACTATGGCTACACCTTC.

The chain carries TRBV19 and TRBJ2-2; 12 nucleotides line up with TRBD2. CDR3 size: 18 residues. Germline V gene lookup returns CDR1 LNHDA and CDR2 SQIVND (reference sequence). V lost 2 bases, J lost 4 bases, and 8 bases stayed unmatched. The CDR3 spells CASSIQLAGGRSTGELFF. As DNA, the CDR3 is TGTGCCAGTAGTATACAGCTAGCGGGGGGGCGGAGCACCGGGGAGCTGTTTTTT.

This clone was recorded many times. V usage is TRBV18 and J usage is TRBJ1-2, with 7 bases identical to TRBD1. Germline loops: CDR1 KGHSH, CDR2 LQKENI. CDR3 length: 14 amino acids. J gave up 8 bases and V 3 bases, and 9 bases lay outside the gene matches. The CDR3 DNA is TGTGCCAGCTCACCTACGACAGGGCGGTGGGGCTACACCTTC. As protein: CASSPTTGRWGYTF.

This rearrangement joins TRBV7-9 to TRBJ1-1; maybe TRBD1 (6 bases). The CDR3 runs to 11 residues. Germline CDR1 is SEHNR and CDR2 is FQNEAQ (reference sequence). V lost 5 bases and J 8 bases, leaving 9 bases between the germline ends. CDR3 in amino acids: CASSPGTEAFF. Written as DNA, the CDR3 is TGTGCCAGCAGCCCCGGGACAGAAGCTTTCTTT.

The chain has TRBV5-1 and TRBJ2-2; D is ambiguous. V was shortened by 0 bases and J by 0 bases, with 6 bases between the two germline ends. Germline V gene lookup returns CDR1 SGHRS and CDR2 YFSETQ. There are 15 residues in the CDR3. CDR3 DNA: TGCGCCAGCAGCTTGGACAACGCGAACACCGGGGAGCTGTTTTTT. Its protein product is CASSLDNANTGELFF.

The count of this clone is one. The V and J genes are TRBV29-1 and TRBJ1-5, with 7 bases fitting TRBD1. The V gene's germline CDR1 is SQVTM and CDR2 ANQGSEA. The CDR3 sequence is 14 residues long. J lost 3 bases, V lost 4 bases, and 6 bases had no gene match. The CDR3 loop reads CSVADRASNQPQHF. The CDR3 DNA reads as TGCAGCGTTGCTGACAGGGCTTCCAATCAGCCCCAGCATTTT. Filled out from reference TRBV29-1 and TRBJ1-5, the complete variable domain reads SAVISQKPSRDICQRGTSLTIQCQVDSQVTMMFWYRQQPGQSLTLIATANQGSEATYESGFVIDKFPISRPNLTFSTLTVSNMSPEDSSIYLCSVADRASNQPQHFGDGTRLSIL.

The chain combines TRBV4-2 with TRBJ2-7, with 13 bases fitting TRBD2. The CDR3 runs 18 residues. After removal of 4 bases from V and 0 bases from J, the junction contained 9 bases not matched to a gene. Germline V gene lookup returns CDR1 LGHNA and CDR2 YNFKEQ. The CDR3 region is CASSPLQLAGGFSYEQYF. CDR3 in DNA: TGTGCCAGCAGCCCCCTTCAACTAGCGGGGGGGTTCTCCTACGAGCAGTACTTC.

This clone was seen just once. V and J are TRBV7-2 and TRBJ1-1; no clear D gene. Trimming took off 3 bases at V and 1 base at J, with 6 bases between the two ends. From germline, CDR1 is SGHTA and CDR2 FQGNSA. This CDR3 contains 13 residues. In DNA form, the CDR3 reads TGTGCCAGCAGCTTCACACAGAACACTGAAGCTTTCTTT. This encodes CASSFTQNTEAFF.

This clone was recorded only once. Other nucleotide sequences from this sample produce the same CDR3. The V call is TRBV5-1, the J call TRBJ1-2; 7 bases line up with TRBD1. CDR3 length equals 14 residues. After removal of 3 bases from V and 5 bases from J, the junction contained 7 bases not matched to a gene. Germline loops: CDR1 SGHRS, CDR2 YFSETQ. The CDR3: CASSSPGTDYGYTF. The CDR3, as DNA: TGCGCCAGCAGCTCACCCGGGACAGATTATGGCTACACCTTC.